This T cell receptor beta chain is drawn from a study of T cells in Graves' hyperthyroidism and ophthalmopathy. Study findings and constraints: Before onset, ophthalmopathy was predicted by the model a median roughly six months earlier.

Amplified TCR beta CDR3 regions derived from RNA transcripts. The HTBI primer set served for first-round RT-PCR of the TCR CDR3. MiXCR was run by TCRdb on the multiplex PCR reads, yielding one entry per CDR3 protein. Among around 400,000 distinct CDR3 sequences listed, 12% to 15% were seen once. Comment on this clonotype: Its antigen remains unidentified.

Germline CDR1 LGHNA, CDR2 YNFKEQ. The CDR3 runs 16 residues. Trimming stripped 1 base from V and 1 base from J, with 14 bases between. Specimen: blood. The rearrangement links TRBV4-2 to TRBJ2-7; maybe TRBD2 (6 bases). This receptor was obtained from a woman aged 60-75 years with Graves' ophthalmopathy. CDR3 in amino acids: CASSQVPGLVSYEQYF. CDR3 coding DNA: TGTGCCAGCAGCCAAGTCCCGGGACTCGTATCCTACGAGCAGTACTTC.